Presented here are 2 T cell receptor beta chains from one specimen sequenced in a study of blood T cell repertoires in COVID-19. TCRdb's copy holds only in-frame clones and misses some; the assay was immunoSEQ multiplex PCR. The sample lists around 100,000 clones, about 85% occurring once. The sample taken for sequencing was peripheral blood. Source of these receptors: a man aged 45 to 65 with active or convalescent COVID-19.

For the CDR3, the DNA is TGTGCCAGCAGCTTAGGTCAGGGGGATCTCTATGGCTACACCTTC. The encoded protein is CASSLGQGDLYGYTF. The genes are TRBV7-2 and TRBJ1-2; 7 positions match TRBD1. Unmatched junction bases numbered 6, after V lost 1 base and J lost 4 bases. Germline V gene data show CDR1 as SGHTA and CDR2 as FQGNSA. This CDR3 is 15 amino acids long.

The chain couples TRBV29-1 to TRBJ1-2, with 7 bases fitting TRBD1. The germline CDR1 and CDR2 sequences are SQVTM and ANQGSEA. V was pared by 6 bases and J by 0 bases, with 7 bases of the junction left unmatched. The CDR3 runs to 14 residues. CDR3 DNA sequence: TGCAGCGTCACTACAGGGGCTACTAACTATGGCTACACCTTC. It is translated as CSVTTGATNYGYTF.